Below, 9 T cell receptor beta chains from the same sample are listed, as sequenced in a study of CD8 T cells in ankylosing spondylitis. TCRdb fed the 5' RACE reads into MiXCR, producing one record per CDR3 protein. The profile covers 200,000 to 250,000 distinct CDR3 sequences, with roughly 8.2% appearing a single time and approximately 4.8% taken by the ten largest. Sequences were obtained from blood, either unsorted or a sorted T cell fraction (not recorded which). These receptors were taken from a female donor with ankylosing spondylitis or in good health (not recorded which).

This clonotype has just a few counts. The CDR3 DNA reads TGTGCCAGCGCTTTGGGTGGGATGGGATCTGGAAACACCATATATTTT. It is translated as CASALGGMGSGNTIYF. V gene TRBV6-5 combines with J gene TRBJ1-3, with D unclear. The CDR3 extends over 16 amino acids. The V gene's germline CDR1 is MNHEY and CDR2 SVGAGI. Deletions cut 8 bases from V and 1 base from J, with 18 bases between.

The sample holds many counts of this clonotype. V usage is TRBV7-2 and J usage is TRBJ1-2; no clear D. The germline CDR1 and CDR2 sequences are SGHTA and FQGNSA. Trimming pared 1 base from V and 9 bases from J, leaving 9 bases between. This CDR3 spans 12 amino acids. The CDR3 loop reads CASSLEGPSYTF. CDR3 nucleotides: TGTGCCAGCAGCTTAGAAGGGCCTAGCTACACCTTC.

This clonotype was detected many times. This chain connects TRBV7-2 to TRBJ2-7; D tentatively reads TRBD1 or TRBD2 (6 bases each). The CDR3 covers 16 residues. Germline V gene data show CDR1 as SGHTA and CDR2 as FQGNSA. V was shortened by 5 bases and J by 5 bases, with 22 bases between the two germline ends. The CDR3 DNA reads TGTGCCAGCAGCCCGCGCGTAGGGGGACGGGGGCACGAGCAGTACTTC. Its protein is CASSPRVGGRGHEQYF.

This clonotype was detected many times. The chain uses TRBV30 and TRBJ1-5; tentative D call: TRBD1 (6 bases). The CDR3 is 16 residues long. The germline V gene has CDR1 GTSNPN and CDR2 SVGIG (reference sequence). V was clipped by 3 bases and J by 6 bases, with 21 bases between them. The CDR3 nucleotides are TGTGCCTGGAGGGGCCCCCGGGGGCGAGTGATTCAGCCCCAGCATTTT. This sequence encodes CAWRGPRGRVIQPQHF.

The chain has TRBV12-5 and TRBJ2-7, with D possibly matching TRBD2 (5 bases). Trimming took 9 bases from V and 6 from J, leaving 15 bases between them. Germline V gene sequence: CDR1 LGHNT, CDR2 FRNRAP. This CDR3 region has 12 residues. Here the CDR3 reads CASQDSGLEQYF. The CDR3 bases are TGTGCTAGCCAGGACTCGGGTCTCGAGCAGTACTTC.

The chain recombines TRBV7-6 with TRBJ1-1; 7 nucleotides agree with TRBD1. The CDR3 loop spans 14 amino acids. The junction had 5 bases not matched to a gene; V was cut back by 6 bases and J by 1 base. Germline assignment: CDR1 SGHVS and CDR2 FNYEAQ. The CDR3 here is CASRFWTGNTEAFF. The CDR3 DNA reads as TGTGCCAGCAGATTCTGGACAGGGAACACTGAAGCTTTCTTT.

This clonotype came up many times. The chain links TRBV7-2 to TRBJ2-3; D call uncertain. Trimming removed 1 base from V and 5 bases from J, with 7 bases in between. This CDR3 has 13 amino acids. Germline CDR1 and CDR2: SGHTA and FQGNSA. Written as DNA, the CDR3 is TGTGCCAGCAGCTTAGATCCACGAGATACGCAGTATTTT. As protein: CASSLDPRDTQYF.

Points on this clonotype: A much larger clone lies one base from this, so it may be a read error. V and J are TRBV5-1 and TRBJ2-1, with TRBD2 matching over 10 bases. The CDR3 is made up of 14 amino acids. Germline CDR1 reads SGHRS; CDR2 reads YFSETQ. The CDR3: CDSSPGLANHEQFF. CDR3 DNA: TGCGACAGCAGCCCGGGACTAGCGAACCATGAGCAGTTCTTC.

This clonotype has at least ten counts. This chain joins TRBV7-9 and TRBJ2-3; D is uncertain. CDR3 size: 13 residues. The germline gives CDR1 SEHNR, CDR2 FQNEAQ (reference sequence). Trimming stripped 3 bases from V and 4 bases from J, with 8 bases between. CDR3 region: CASSFTASDTQYF. DNA of the CDR3: TGTGCCAGCAGCTTTACAGCTTCAGATACGCAGTATTTT.